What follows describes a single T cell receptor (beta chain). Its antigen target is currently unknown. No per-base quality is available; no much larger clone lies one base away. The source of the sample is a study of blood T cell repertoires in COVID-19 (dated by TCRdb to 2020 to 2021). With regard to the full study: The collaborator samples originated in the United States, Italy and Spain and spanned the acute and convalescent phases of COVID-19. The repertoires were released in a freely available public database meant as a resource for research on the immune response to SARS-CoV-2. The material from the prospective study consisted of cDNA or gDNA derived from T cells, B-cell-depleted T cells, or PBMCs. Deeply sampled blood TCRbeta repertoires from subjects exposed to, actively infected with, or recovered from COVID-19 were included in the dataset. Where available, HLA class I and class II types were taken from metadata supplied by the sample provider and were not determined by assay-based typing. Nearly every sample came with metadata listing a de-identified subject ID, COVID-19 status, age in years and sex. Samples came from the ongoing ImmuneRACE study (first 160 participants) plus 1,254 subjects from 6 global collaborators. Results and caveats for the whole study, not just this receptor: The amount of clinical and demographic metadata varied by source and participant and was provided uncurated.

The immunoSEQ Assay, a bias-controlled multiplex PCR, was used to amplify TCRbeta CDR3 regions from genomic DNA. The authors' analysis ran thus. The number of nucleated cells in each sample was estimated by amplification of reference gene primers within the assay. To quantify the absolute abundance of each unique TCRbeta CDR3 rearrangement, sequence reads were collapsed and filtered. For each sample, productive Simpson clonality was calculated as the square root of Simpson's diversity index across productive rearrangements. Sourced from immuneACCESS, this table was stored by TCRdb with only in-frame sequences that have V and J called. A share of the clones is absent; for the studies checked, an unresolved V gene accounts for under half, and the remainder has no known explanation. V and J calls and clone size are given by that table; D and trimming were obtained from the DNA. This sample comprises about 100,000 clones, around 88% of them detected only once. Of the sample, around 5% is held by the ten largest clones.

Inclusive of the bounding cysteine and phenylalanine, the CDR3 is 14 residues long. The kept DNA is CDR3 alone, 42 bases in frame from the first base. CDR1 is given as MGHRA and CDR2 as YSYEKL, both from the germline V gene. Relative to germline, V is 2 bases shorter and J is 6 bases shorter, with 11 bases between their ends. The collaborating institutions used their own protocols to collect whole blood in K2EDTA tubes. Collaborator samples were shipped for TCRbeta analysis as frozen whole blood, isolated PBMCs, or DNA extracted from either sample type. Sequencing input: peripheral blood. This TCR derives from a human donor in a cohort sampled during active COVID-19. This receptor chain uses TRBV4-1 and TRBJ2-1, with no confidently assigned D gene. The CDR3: CASSQPLTGNEQFF. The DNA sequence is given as TGCGCCAGCAGCCAACCCCTTACGGGCAATGAGCAGTTCTTC.